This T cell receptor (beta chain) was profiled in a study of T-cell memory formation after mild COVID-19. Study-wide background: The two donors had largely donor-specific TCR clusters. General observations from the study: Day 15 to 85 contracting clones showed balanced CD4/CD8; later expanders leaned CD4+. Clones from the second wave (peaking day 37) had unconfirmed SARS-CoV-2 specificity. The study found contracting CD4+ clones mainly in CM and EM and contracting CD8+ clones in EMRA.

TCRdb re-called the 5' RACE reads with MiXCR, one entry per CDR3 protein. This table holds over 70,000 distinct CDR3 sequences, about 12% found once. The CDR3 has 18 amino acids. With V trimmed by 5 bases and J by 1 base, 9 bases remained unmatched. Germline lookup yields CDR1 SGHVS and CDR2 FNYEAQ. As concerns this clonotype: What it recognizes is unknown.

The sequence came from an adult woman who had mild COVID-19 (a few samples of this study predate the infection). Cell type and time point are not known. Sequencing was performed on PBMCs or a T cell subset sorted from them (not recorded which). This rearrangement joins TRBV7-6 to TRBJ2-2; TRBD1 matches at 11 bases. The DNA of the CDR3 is TGTGCCAGCAGCCCCTGGACAGGGGGCGTAGGGAACACCGGGGAGCTGTTTTTT. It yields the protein CASSPWTGGVGNTGELFF.